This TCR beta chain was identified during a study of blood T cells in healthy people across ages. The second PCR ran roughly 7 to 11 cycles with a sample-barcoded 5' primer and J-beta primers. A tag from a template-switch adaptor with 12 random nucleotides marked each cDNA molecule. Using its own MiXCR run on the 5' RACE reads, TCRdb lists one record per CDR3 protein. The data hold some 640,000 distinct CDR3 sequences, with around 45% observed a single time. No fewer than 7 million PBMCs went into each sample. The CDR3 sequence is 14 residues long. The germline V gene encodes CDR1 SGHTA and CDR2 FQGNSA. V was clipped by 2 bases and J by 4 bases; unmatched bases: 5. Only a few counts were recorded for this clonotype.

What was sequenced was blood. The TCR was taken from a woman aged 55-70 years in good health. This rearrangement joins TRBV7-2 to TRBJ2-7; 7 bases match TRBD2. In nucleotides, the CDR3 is TGTGCCAGCAGCTTATGGACGGGGGGTTACGAGCAGTACTTC. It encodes CASSLWTGGYEQYF.